These 27 T cell receptor beta chains were sequenced from one sample in a study of T cell responses to AZD1222 COVID-19 vaccine. Sequencing was performed with immunoSEQ multiplex PCR; in TCRdb, only in-frame clones are kept and a portion is missing. The sample includes 85,000 to 110,000 clones, 80% to 95% of them seen just once. Here the sequenced sample was peripheral blood, taken on day 0 of AZD1222 vaccination. The receptors here all came from an adult in good health.

V and J are TRBV5-1 and TRBJ1-1; D perhaps matches TRBD1 (5 bases). CDR1 is SGHRS, CDR2 YFSETQ, per germline. CDR3 length: 15 amino acids. Trimming took 0 bases from V and 7 from J, leaving 16 bases between them. The CDR3 nucleotides are TGCGCCAGCAGCTTGGATACTGGGGATAGGGGTGAAGCTTTCTTT. This encodes CASSLDTGDRGEAFF.

The chain combines TRBV11-1 with TRBJ2-7, with D perhaps TRBD2 (5 bases). The CDR3 length is 15 residues. Germline lookup yields CDR1 SGHAT and CDR2 FQDESV (reference sequence). V gave up 5 bases and J gave up 5 bases, with 19 bases separating them. The CDR3 bases are TGTGCCAGCAGCGCCAACGCGGGTGCGCCTCACGAGCAGTACTTC. Its translation is CASSANAGAPHEQYF.

V and J are TRBV15 and TRBJ1-1; D is uncertain. Trimming removed 3 bases from V and 0 bases from J, with 5 bases in between. The CDR3 length is 13 residues. The germline V gene has CDR1 LNHNV and CDR2 YYDKDF (reference sequence). The CDR3 sequence is CATSRTLNTEAFF. The CDR3 coding sequence is TGTGCCACCAGCAGGACGTTGAACACTGAAGCTTTCTTT.

The chain has TRBV2 and TRBJ1-1, with a tentative D call TRBD1 (6 bases). Germline V gene lookup returns CDR1 SNHLY and CDR2 FYNNEI. The CDR3 has 14 amino acids. Trimming stripped 6 bases from V and 1 base from J, with 12 bases between. CDR3 bases: TGTGCCAGCAGGGACCTCAGGGGGAACACTGAAGCTTTCTTT. This translates into CASRDLRGNTEAFF.

This chain connects TRBV15 to TRBJ1-5, with 11 bases fitting TRBD1. Losses at the gene ends were 0 bases for V and 1 base for J; bases not matched to a gene: 11. The CDR3 extends over 20 amino acids. Germline lookup yields CDR1 LNHNV and CDR2 YYDKDF (reference sequence). The CDR3 loop reads CATSRERTGGPLPSNQPQHF. DNA of the CDR3: TGTGCCACCAGCAGAGAGAGGACAGGGGGCCCCCTTCCAAGCAATCAGCCCCAGCATTTT.

In DNA, the CDR3 is TGTGCCAGCAGCCCGGGAGGGACCCATAGCTCCTACGAGCAGTACTTC. Residues: CASSPGGTHSSYEQYF. V usage is TRBV5-4 and J usage is TRBJ2-7, with 8 bases fitting TRBD2. V dropped 4 bases and J dropped 0; count of bases not matched to a gene: 9. The germline V gene encodes CDR1 SGHNT and CDR2 YYREEE (reference sequence). The CDR3 has 16 amino acids.

J is TRBJ2-5 and V is TRBV6-5, with D hard to call. Trimming took off 6 bases at V and 4 bases at J, with 12 bases between the two ends. Looked up from germline, CDR1 is MNHEY and CDR2 is SVGAGI. The length of the CDR3 is 13 residues. The CDR3 sequence is CASRPGVAETQYF. The DNA of the CDR3 is TGTGCCAGCAGACCCGGAGTCGCAGAGACCCAGTACTTC.

This chain joins TRBV7-3 and TRBJ1-1, with a tentative D call TRBD1 (6 bases). Germline-derived CDR1 and CDR2 are SGHTA and FQGTGA. V was shortened by 5 bases and J by 0 bases, with 28 bases between the two germline ends. This CDR3 has 20 residues. The CDR3 is CASSLLAGIRQVNLNTEAFF. CDR3 sequence (DNA): TGTGCCAGCAGCCTACTTGCAGGGATACGACAGGTCAACTTGAACACTGAAGCTTTCTTT.

This chain links TRBV5-6 with TRBJ1-1, with 9 bases that match TRBD1. Germline lookup yields CDR1 SGHDT and CDR2 YYEEEE. The CDR3 is made up of 14 amino acids. V shed 4 bases and J 4 bases; nucleotides not matched to a gene: 5. The CDR3 loop reads CASSPGQGPTEAFF. The CDR3 region has the DNA TGTGCCAGCAGCCCGGGACAGGGACCCACTGAAGCTTTCTTT. Filled out from reference TRBV5-6 and TRBJ1-1, the complete variable domain reads DAGVTQSPTHLIKTRGQQVTLRCSPKSGHDTVSWYQQALGQGPQFIFQYYEEEERQRGNFPDRFSGHQFPNYSSELNVNALLLGDSALYLCASSPGQGPTEAFFGQGTRLTVV.

The sample holds a few counts of this clone. V usage is TRBV7-9 and J usage is TRBJ1-2; 9 bases are a match to TRBD1. The CDR3 runs to 16 residues. Germline V gives CDR1 SEHNR, CDR2 FQNEAQ (reference sequence). J was trimmed by 2 bases and V by 5 bases; bases with no gene match: 9. The CDR3 here is CASSSNRGLGNYGYTF. The CDR3 coding sequence is TGTGCCAGCAGCAGCAACAGGGGGCTGGGGAACTATGGCTACACCTTC.

This clone was seen only once. The rearrangement links TRBV27 to TRBJ2-1, with 8 positions matching TRBD1. V shed 4 bases and J 5 bases; nucleotides not matched to a gene: 13. Per germline, CDR1 MNHEY and CDR2 SMNVEV (reference sequence). The CDR3 is made up of 17 amino acids. CDR3 DNA sequence: TGTGCCAGCAGTTCCTGGGGTCAGGGGGCGAGACACAATGAGCAGTTCTTC. This gives the protein CASSSWGQGARHNEQFF.

The chain links TRBV7-2 to TRBJ2-5, with 9 nucleotides matching TRBD2. Trimming removed 6 bases from V and 2 bases from J; junction bases left unmatched: 7. The CDR3 has 15 amino acids. Germline-derived CDR1 and CDR2 are SGHTA and FQGNSA. CDR3 bases: TGTGCCAGCAGGCGCGGGGGGGCGAGGCAAGAGACCCAGTACTTC. Amino acids: CASRRGGARQETQYF.

The chain couples TRBV18 to TRBJ2-1; unclear D gene. The CDR3 has 12 amino acids. CDR1 and CDR2 (germline): KGHSH, LQKENI. The germline V and J ends were trimmed by 5 bases and 8 bases, with 10 bases remaining between them. Here the CDR3 DNA reads TGTGCCAGCTCAAAGATGTCGGATGAGCAGTTCTTC. Protein sequence: CASSKMSDEQFF.

J is TRBJ1-2 and V is TRBV30; a possible D gene is TRBD1 (5 bases). The germline V gene encodes CDR1 GTSNPN and CDR2 SVGIG (reference sequence). V shed 4 bases and J shed 8 bases, with 17 bases lying between them. The CDR3 covers 13 residues. The CDR3 coding sequence is TGTGCCTGGAAATACTCCGGGACTCTCGGCTACACCTTC. Protein sequence: CAWKYSGTLGYTF.

The chain combines TRBV4-1 with TRBJ1-3, with 9 bases aligning to TRBD1. The CDR3 spans 16 residues. V was pared by 6 bases and J by 7 bases, with 13 bases of the junction left unmatched. Looked up from germline, CDR1 is MGHRA and CDR2 is YSYEKL. The DNA of the CDR3 is TGCGCCAGCAGTCTAAGGGGACAGGGAGTGAGCAACACCATATATTTT. Its protein is CASSLRGQGVSNTIYF.

The chain combines TRBV5-6 with TRBJ1-2; D not certain. The V gene's germline CDR1 is SGHDT and CDR2 YYEEEE. The CDR3 covers 12 residues. Trimming pared 4 bases from V and 3 bases from J, leaving 7 bases between. The CDR3 protein is CASSPDDYGYTF. The CDR3 DNA sequence: TGTGCCAGCAGCCCCGATGACTATGGCTACACCTTC.

This rearrangement joins TRBV27 to TRBJ1-5; 7 nucleotides align to TRBD1. This CDR3 spans 19 amino acids. CDR1 MNHEY and CDR2 SMNVEV come from the germline V gene (reference sequence). V lost 6 bases, J lost 0 bases, and 17 bases stayed unmatched. The CDR3 region is CASRRVTGSGQYSNQPQHF. The CDR3 region has the DNA TGTGCCAGCAGGCGTGTGACAGGGTCGGGGCAATATAGCAATCAGCCCCAGCATTTT.

The rearrangement uses TRBV7-7 and TRBJ2-1, with TRBD2 matching over 8 bases. The CDR3 sequence is 15 residues long. Trimming took 6 bases from V and 5 from J; bases not matched to a gene: 9. CDR1 is SSHAT and CDR2 is FNYEAQ in the germline V gene (reference sequence). The DNA for the CDR3 is TGTGCCAGCAGTCGAGCGGGGGCCTCTAACAATGAGCAGTTCTTC. Translated: CASSRAGASNNEQFF.

This clone appeared once. The V and J genes are TRBV30 and TRBJ1-2; D gene ambiguous. The germline CDR1 and CDR2 sequences are GTSNPN and SVGIG (reference sequence). Deletions cut 0 bases from V and 8 bases from J, with 13 bases between. This CDR3 has 13 residues. The CDR3 nucleotides are TGTGCCTGGAGTGTACGCACGGATGGAGGCTACACCTTC. The encoded protein is CAWSVRTDGGYTF. The entire variable domain, with the rest obtained from reference TRBV30 and TRBJ1-2, is as follows: SQTIHQWPATLVQPVGSPLSLECTVEGTSNPNLYWYRQAAGRGLQLLFYSVGIGQISSEVPQNLSASRPQDRQFILSSKKLLLSDSGFYLCAWSVRTDGGYTFGSGTRLTVV.

V is TRBV6-5 and J is TRBJ1-5; TRBD1 aligns across 7 bases. The CDR3 is 15 residues long. Germline-derived CDR1 and CDR2 are MNHEY and SVGAGI. The junction had 9 bases not matched to a gene; V was cut back by 6 bases and J by 4 bases. CDR3 nucleotides: TGTGCCAGCAGCGACCGGGACAGCAAAAATCAGCCCCAGCATTTT. Amino acids: CASSDRDSKNQPQHF.

This sequence joins TRBV2 and TRBJ1-2; possibly TRBD1 for D (5 bases). The CDR3 has 16 amino acids. Germline lookup yields CDR1 SNHLY and CDR2 FYNNEI. V dropped 1 base and J dropped 0 bases, with 12 bases sitting between them. The CDR3 region has the DNA TGTGCCAGCAGTGAAGGAGGCCCGGGGGCTAACTATGGCTACACCTTC. This codes for CASSEGGPGANYGYTF. Complete variable domain (other parts from reference TRBV2 and TRBJ1-2): EPEVTQTPSHQVTQMGQEVILRCVPISNHLYFYWYRQILGQKVEFLVSFYNNEISEKSEIFDDQFSVERPDGSNFTLKIRSTKLEDSAMYFCASSEGGPGANYGYTFGSGTRLTVV.

V gene TRBV19 combines with J gene TRBJ1-5; TRBD1 matches at 9 bases. The CDR3 is 13 residues long. The J segment lost 7 bases and the V segment lost 4 bases, leaving 2 bases of the junction unmatched. Germline CDR1 is LNHDA and CDR2 is SQIVND (reference sequence). This CDR3 is CASSTGQGQPQHF. CDR3 nucleotide sequence: TGTGCCAGTAGTACGGGACAGGGACAGCCCCAGCATTTT.

The sample holds many counts of this clone. The V call is TRBV4-2, the J call TRBJ2-5; 8 bases are a match to TRBD2. J was trimmed by 1 base and V by 0 bases; bases with no gene match: 1. The CDR3 is made up of 15 amino acids. From germline, CDR1 is LGHNA and CDR2 YNFKEQ. For the CDR3, the DNA is TGTGCCAGCAGCCAAGATCGGGGGGGCCAAGAGACCCAGTACTTC. It is translated as CASSQDRGGQETQYF.

On this clone itself: Other DNA sequences in this specimen translate into the identical CDR3. The rearrangement links TRBV18 to TRBJ2-5; D ambiguous. Germline V gene data show CDR1 as KGHSH and CDR2 as LQKENI. Between the trimmed V and J ends, which lost 1 base and 3 bases, there was a span of 3 bases. There are 12 residues in the CDR3. CDR3 coding DNA: TGTGCCAGCTCACCACGGGAAGAGACCCAGTACTTC. It codes for CASSPREETQYF.

The rearrangement joins TRBV30 to TRBJ1-2; 10 bases fit TRBD1. The V gene's germline CDR1 is GTSNPN and CDR2 SVGIG (reference sequence). The CDR3 covers 15 residues. With V trimmed by 2 bases and J by 4 bases, 7 bases remained unmatched. CDR3 sequence (DNA): TGTGCCTGGAGTAACGCCGGGACAGGGGTCTATGGCTACACCTTC. Translation: CAWSNAGTGVYGYTF.

The chain links TRBV30 to TRBJ2-5; 8 bases map to TRBD1. V lost 0 bases, J lost 10 bases, and 13 bases stayed unmatched. The CDR3 is 15 amino acids. Germline lookup yields CDR1 GTSNPN and CDR2 SVGIG (reference sequence). This CDR3 is CAWSVDRGPLGIQYF. The CDR3 region has the DNA TGTGCCTGGAGTGTAGACAGGGGACCTTTAGGGATCCAGTACTTC.

The chain carries TRBV7-2 and TRBJ2-2; D is unresolved. V lost 1 base and J lost 7, with 4 bases in between. The CDR3 contains 12 residues. The germline V gene has CDR1 SGHTA and CDR2 FQGNSA. Written as DNA, the CDR3 is TGTGCCAGCAGCTTAGTTGTCGGGGAGCTGTTTTTT. Translated: CASSLVVGELFF.